This T cell receptor (beta chain) was recovered during a study of cytomegalovirus exposure and HLA in healthy donors. Overall study context: The 95 to 150 validation repertoires and the approximately 630 first-cohort repertoires shared a platform, a later analysis reported. Study-wide results and limits: Three of the chains that were CMV-associated were confirmed in vitro to be specific for CMV antigens. According to a subsequent analysis, TCR clusters from the first cohort were inclined to appear together in the 110 or so validation repertoires.

The protocol was immunoSEQ multiplex PCR, while the TCRdb copy is restricted to in-frame clones and leaves out a portion. The sample has 130,000 to 150,000 clones, about 87% seen once. In regard to this clone: Its antigen is not known.

This CDR3 is 19 amino acids long. V lost 0 bases to trimming and J lost 7 bases; unmatched junction nucleotides: 15. The germline gives CDR1 MNHNS, CDR2 SASEGT. The TCR originated in a man aged 18 to 30 in good health and CMV-seropositive. The genes are TRBV6-1 and TRBJ1-6, with TRBD1 matching over 7 bases. Sequenced sample: PBMCs. The DNA for the CDR3 is TGTGCCAGCAGTGAAGCCCGAAAGGGGGCGGCGACAGGGAATTCACCCCTCCACTTT. Protein product: CASSEARKGAATGNSPLHF.